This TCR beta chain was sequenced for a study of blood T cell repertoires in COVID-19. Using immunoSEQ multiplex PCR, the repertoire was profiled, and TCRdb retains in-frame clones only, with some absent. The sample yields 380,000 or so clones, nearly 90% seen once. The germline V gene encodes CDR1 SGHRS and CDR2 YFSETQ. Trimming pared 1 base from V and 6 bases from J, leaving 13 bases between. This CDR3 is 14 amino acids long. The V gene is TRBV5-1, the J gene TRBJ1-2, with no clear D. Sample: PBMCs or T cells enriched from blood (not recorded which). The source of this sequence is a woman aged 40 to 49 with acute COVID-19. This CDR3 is CASSLYVTSDGYTF. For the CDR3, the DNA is TGCGCCAGCAGCTTGTATGTGACATCGGATGGCTACACCTTC.